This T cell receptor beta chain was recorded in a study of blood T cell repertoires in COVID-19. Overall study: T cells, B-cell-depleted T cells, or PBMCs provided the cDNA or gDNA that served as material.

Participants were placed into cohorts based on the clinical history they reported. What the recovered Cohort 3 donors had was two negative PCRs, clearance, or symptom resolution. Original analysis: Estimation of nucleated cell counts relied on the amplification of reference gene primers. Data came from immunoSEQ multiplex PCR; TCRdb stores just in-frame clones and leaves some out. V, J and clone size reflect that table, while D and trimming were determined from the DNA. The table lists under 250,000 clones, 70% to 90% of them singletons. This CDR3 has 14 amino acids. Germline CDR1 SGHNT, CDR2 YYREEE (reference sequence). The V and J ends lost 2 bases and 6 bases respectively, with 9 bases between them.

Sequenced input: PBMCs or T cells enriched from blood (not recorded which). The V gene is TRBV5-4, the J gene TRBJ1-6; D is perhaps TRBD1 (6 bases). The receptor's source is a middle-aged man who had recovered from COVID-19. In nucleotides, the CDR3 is TGTGCCAGCAGCTTCGACAGGAGTAATTCACCCCTCCACTTT. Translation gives CASSFDRSNSPLHF.